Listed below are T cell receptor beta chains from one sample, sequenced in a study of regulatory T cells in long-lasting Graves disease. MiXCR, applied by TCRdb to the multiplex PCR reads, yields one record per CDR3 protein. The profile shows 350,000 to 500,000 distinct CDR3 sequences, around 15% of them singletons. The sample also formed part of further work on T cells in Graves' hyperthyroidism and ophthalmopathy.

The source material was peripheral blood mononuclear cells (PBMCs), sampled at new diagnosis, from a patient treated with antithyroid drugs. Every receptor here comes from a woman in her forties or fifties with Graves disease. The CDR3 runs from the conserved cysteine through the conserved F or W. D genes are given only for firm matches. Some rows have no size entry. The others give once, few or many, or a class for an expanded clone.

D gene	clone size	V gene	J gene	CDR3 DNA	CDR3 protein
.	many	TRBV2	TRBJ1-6	TGTGCCAGCAGCCCCAGGGGTTCTGATTCACCCCTCCACTTT	CASSPRGSDSPLHF
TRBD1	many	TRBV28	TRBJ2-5	TGTGCCAGCGCGAACGATCAGACAGGGCGACGGGAGACCCAGTACTTC	CASANDQTGRRETQYF
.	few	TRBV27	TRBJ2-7	TGTGCCAGCAGTTGGGTCTCCTACGAGCAGTACTTC	CASSWVSYEQYF
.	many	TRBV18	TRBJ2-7	TGTGCCAGCTCACCAGCAAGCGGGCTAGACTACGAGCAGTACTTC	CASSPASGLDYEQYF
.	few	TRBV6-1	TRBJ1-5	TGTGCCAGCAGTGAATGGGGGGGAAGGATAAACAATCAGCCCCAGCATTTT	CASSEWGGRINNQPQHF
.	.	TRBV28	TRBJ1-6	TGTGCCAGCAGTTTAACGAGCGGCCGTTCACCCCTCCACTTT	CASSLTSGRSPLHF
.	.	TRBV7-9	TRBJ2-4	TGTGCCAGCAGCTTCGCGGGACCTCAATGGTACTTC	CASSFAGPQWYF
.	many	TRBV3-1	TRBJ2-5	TGTGCCAGCAGCCAAGTAATTGGCAGCCAAGAGACCCAGTACTTC	CASSQVIGSQETQYF
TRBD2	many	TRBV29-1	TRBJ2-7	TGCAGCGTTGAACAGCGGGGATCCTACGAGCAGTACTTC	CSVEQRGSYEQYF
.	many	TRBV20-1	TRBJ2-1	TGCAGTGCTAGGCGCGGGTACAATGAGCAGTTCTTC	CSARRGYNEQFF
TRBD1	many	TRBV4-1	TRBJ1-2	TGCGCCAGCAGCCAAGAGGGGAGGGGGCATGGCTACACCTTC	CASSQEGRGHGYTF
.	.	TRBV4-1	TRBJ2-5	TGCGCCAGCAGCCAAGAGGGGACAAATCAAGAGACCCAGTACTTC	CASSQEGTNQETQYF